This entry concerns a single TCR beta chain. Its target is unknown. PCR employed 60 Vbeta and 13 Jbeta primers. TCRdb's copy holds only in-frame clones and misses some; the assay was immunoSEQ multiplex PCR. Of 200,000 or so clones in the sample, about 78% were seen once. This sample was taken from a study of cytomegalovirus exposure and HLA in healthy donors. Whole-study findings and limits: A highly shared variant cluster was judged a likely technical artifact. Presence/absence analyses assumed roughly uniform sequencing depth across donors, which may not hold. Despite most TCR sequences being rare, some public TCRs occurred in many donors.

Between the trimmed V and J ends, which lost 6 bases and 14 bases, there was a span of 18 bases. The CDR3 extends over 12 amino acids. Looked up from germline, CDR1 is MDHEN and CDR2 is SYDVKM. The sequence derives from a male donor in good health and CMV-seronegative. The chain is built from TRBV28 and TRBJ2-3; a possible D gene is TRBD1 (5 bases). Sequences were obtained from PBMCs. The CDR3 DNA reads as TGTGCCAGCAGCTCCTTGGGGCCTCCGGGGTATTTT. This sequence encodes CASSSLGPPGYF.